This passage covers 23 T cell receptor beta chains from one sample sequenced in a study of tissue T cells after allogeneic stem cell transplantation. Assay: immunoSEQ multiplex PCR; the TCRdb copy retains only in-frame clones and omits some. The sample holds 6,000 or so clones, approximately 58% seen once. Here the sequenced sample was tissue from the jejunum, taken at autopsy. The source is a male donor older than 55 with lung cancer.

This clone was seen a handful of times. The rearrangement uses TRBV10-1 and TRBJ2-7, with D perhaps matching TRBD1 or TRBD2 (5 bases each). Trimming removed 10 bases from V and 7 bases from J, with 14 bases in between. The CDR3 is 11 residues long. The V gene's germline CDR1 is WNHNN and CDR2 SYGVQD (reference sequence). Here the CDR3 DNA reads TGCGCCACGGGGCAGCCGAGGGAGCAGTACTTC. Protein product: CATGQPREQYF.

The chain uses TRBV5-6 and TRBJ2-3; TRBD2 is a possible D gene (5 bases). This CDR3 is built from 14 residues. Trimming took off 4 bases at V and 4 bases at J, with 13 bases between the two ends. The V gene's germline CDR1 is SGHDT and CDR2 YYEEEE. The CDR3 DNA reads as TGTGCCAGCAGCCTTGGGCTAGCAGCAGATACGCAGTATTTT. Its protein product is CASSLGLAADTQYF.

By share, this clone counts as large. This chain uses TRBV5-8 with TRBJ1-2; D possibly corresponds to TRBD1 (5 bases). Trimming removed 4 bases from V and 8 bases from J, with 21 bases in between. This CDR3 spans 15 amino acids. Germline loops: CDR1 SGHTS, CDR2 YDEGEE. CDR3 nucleotide sequence: TGTGCCAGCAGCCCAGGGATGGGAGGCACCTCCGGCTACACCTTC. Translated, it gives CASSPGMGGTSGYTF.

The chain employs TRBV15 and TRBJ2-7; a weak D match, TRBD2 (6 bases). Trimming took off 6 bases at V and 0 bases at J, with 12 bases between the two ends. Looked up from germline, CDR1 is LNHNV and CDR2 is YYDKDF (reference sequence). The CDR3 consists of 14 residues. The CDR3 coding sequence is TGTGCCACCAGTTCCGAGGGACTCTCCTACGAGCAGTACTTC. This encodes CATSSEGLSYEQYF.

V is TRBV25-1 and J is TRBJ1-6, with D uncertain. V was cut by 0 bases and J by 14 bases, with 11 bases left in between. CDR3 length: 13 residues. CDR1 and CDR2 (germline): MGHDK, SYGVNS. The CDR3 DNA sequence: TGTGCCAGCAGTGAATATGGGTCATTAACCCTCCACTTT. Its protein product is CASSEYGSLTLHF.

This rearrangement joins TRBV5-4 to TRBJ2-5, with 8 bases fitting TRBD1. Trimming removed 2 bases from V and 3 bases from J; junction bases left unmatched: 3. The germline V gene has CDR1 SGHNT and CDR2 YYREEE (reference sequence). There are 14 residues in the CDR3. The CDR3 is CASSFGTGEETQYF. The CDR3 DNA follows: TGTGCCAGCAGCTTCGGGACAGGAGAAGAGACCCAGTACTTC.

V is TRBV3-1 (or the pseudogene TRBV3-2) and J is TRBJ2-3; no reliable D call. The CDR3 is made up of 13 amino acids. Germline V lookup: CDR1 LGHDT, CDR2 YNNKEL (reference sequence). V lost 2 bases to trimming and J lost 0 bases, with 3 bases between them. The CDR3, as DNA: TGTGCCAGCAGCCAACTTAGCACAGATACGCAGTATTTT. Its translation is CASSQLSTDTQYF.

The chain recombines TRBV5-1 with TRBJ1-2; D is undetermined. CDR1 SGHRS and CDR2 YFSETQ come from the germline V gene. The CDR3 covers 16 residues. V lost 0 bases, J lost 2 bases, and 14 bases lay in between. The CDR3 bases are TGCGCCAGCAGCTTGGGGGGATACGATCTGAACTATGGCTACACCTTC. It is translated as CASSLGGYDLNYGYTF.

The table lists this clone with a few counts. The chain links TRBV30 to TRBJ2-5, with no clear D. The V gene lost 0 bases and the J gene lost 5 bases, with 7 bases spanning the gap. This CDR3 comprises 12 residues. Germline CDR1 is GTSNPN and CDR2 is SVGIG (reference sequence). The CDR3 DNA sequence: TGTGCCTGGAGTGTAGTGCGGGAGACCCAGTACTTC. Residues: CAWSVVRETQYF.

The chain is built from TRBV4-3 and TRBJ2-7, with D uncertain. Germline assignment: CDR1 LGHNA and CDR2 YSLEER. This CDR3 has 15 residues. Trimming cost V 3 bases and J 1 base, with 13 bases left between them. In DNA form, the CDR3 reads TGCGCCAGCAGCCAGGTGGCGGTCGCTTCCTACGAGCAGTACTTC. Translating it yields CASSQVAVASYEQYF.

This chain connects TRBV5-6 to TRBJ2-1; D possibly corresponds to TRBD1 (6 bases). The germline V and J ends were trimmed by 6 bases and 0 bases, with 16 bases remaining between them. Germline V gene lookup returns CDR1 SGHDT and CDR2 YYEEEE. The CDR3 is 16 residues long. Written as DNA, the CDR3 is TGTGCCAGCATTTCCATTCAGGGGAGCTCCTACAATGAGCAGTTCTTC. Amino acid sequence: CASISIQGSSYNEQFF. The full variable domain, its missing parts supplied by reference TRBV5-6 and TRBJ2-1, is DAGVTQSPTHLIKTRGQQVTLRCSPKSGHDTVSWYQQALGQGPQFIFQYYEEEERQRGNFPDRFSGHQFPNYSSELNVNALLLGDSALYLCASISIQGSSYNEQFFGPGTRLTVL.

V gene TRBV7-2 combines with J gene TRBJ1-1; 7 positions agree with TRBD1. CDR3 length equals 15 residues. The germline V gene encodes CDR1 SGHTA and CDR2 FQGNSA. Unmatched junction bases numbered 10, after V lost 5 bases and J lost 4 bases. CDR3 in amino acids: CASSPKGAGSTEAFF. CDR3 DNA sequence: TGTGCCAGCAGCCCAAAGGGGGCGGGGAGCACTGAAGCTTTCTTT.

In this sample, this clone turned up a few times. This rearrangement joins TRBV9 to TRBJ2-2, with TRBD1 matching 8 bases. Germline assignment: CDR1 SGDLS and CDR2 YYNGEE. CDR3 length equals 16 residues. V shed 4 bases, J shed 4 bases, and the junction held 9 bases outside the gene matches. The CDR3 protein is CASSMRQGPSTGELFF. The CDR3 DNA follows: TGTGCCAGCAGCATGCGACAGGGGCCATCCACCGGGGAGCTGTTTTTT.

In its sample, this clone is medium-sized. The CDR3 region has the DNA TGTGCCAGCAGCTTGGTTGCAAATGAGCAGTTCTTC. Encoded protein: CASSLVANEQFF. The chain employs TRBV5-4 and TRBJ2-1; no clear D gene. In germline, CDR1 is SGHNT, CDR2 YYREEE (reference sequence). The CDR3 has 12 amino acids. V lost 0 bases and J 7 bases, leaving 5 bases between the germline ends.

The V call is TRBV20-1, the J call TRBJ1-1; 7 bases are shared with TRBD1. Trimming took 4 bases from V and 3 from J; bases not matched to a gene: 14. From germline, CDR1 is DFQATT and CDR2 SNEGSKA (reference sequence). This CDR3 is built from 16 residues. The CDR3 here is CSATEFKQGRDTEAFF. CDR3 sequence (DNA): TGCAGTGCTACTGAATTCAAACAGGGGAGGGACACTGAAGCTTTCTTT.

This rearrangement joins TRBV9 to TRBJ2-1, with 8 bases aligning to TRBD1. In germline, CDR1 is SGDLS, CDR2 YYNGEE. V lost 0 bases and J lost 3; bases outside the gene matches: 2. The CDR3 is 15 residues long. The CDR3 is CASSVGTGIYNEQFF. CDR3 nucleotide sequence: TGTGCCAGCAGCGTAGGGACAGGGATCTACAATGAGCAGTTCTTC.

This chain links TRBV7-2 with TRBJ2-7; D is perhaps TRBD1 (6 bases). The V gene's germline CDR1 is SGHTA and CDR2 FQGNSA. The CDR3 has 15 residues. V gave up 0 bases and J gave up 2 bases, with 11 bases separating them. The CDR3 reads CASSLAQSGAYEQYF. CDR3 DNA: TGTGCCAGCAGCTTAGCGCAGTCAGGGGCCTACGAGCAGTACTTC.

The V and J genes are TRBV30 and TRBJ2-1; TRBD2 aligns across 7 bases. Trimming took 0 bases from V and 6 from J; bases not matched to a gene: 5. The CDR3 contains 14 residues. Looked up from germline, CDR1 is GTSNPN and CDR2 is SVGIG (reference sequence). CDR3 bases: TGTGCCTGGAGTGTATCTAGCGGATTCAATGAGCAGTTCTTC. Residues: CAWSVSSGFNEQFF.

In regard to this clone: In the same sample, other DNA sequences code for this CDR3. The rearrangement uses TRBV19 and TRBJ1-3; D is ambiguous. This CDR3 is 13 amino acids long. Germline CDR1 reads LNHDA; CDR2 reads SQIVND (reference sequence). The V gene lost 4 bases and the J gene lost 0 bases, with 4 bases spanning the gap. The CDR3 is CASSTGSGNTIYF. Here the CDR3 DNA reads TGTGCCAGTAGTACGGGCTCTGGAAACACCATATATTTT.

The J gene is TRBJ2-1, the V gene TRBV6-6; perhaps TRBD1 as D (6 bases). The CDR3 is 15 residues long. Germline V lookup: CDR1 MNHNY, CDR2 SVGAGI (reference sequence). V dropped 6 bases and J dropped 6 bases, with 18 bases sitting between them. This chain's CDR3 is CASSPNPGTLNEQFF. As DNA, the CDR3 is TGTGCCAGCAGCCCAAACCCCGGGACACTCAATGAGCAGTTCTTC.

This chain joins TRBV27 and TRBJ2-1; D uncertain. CDR1 is MNHEY, CDR2 SMNVEV, per germline (reference sequence). The V gene lost 3 bases and the J gene lost 9 bases, with 12 bases spanning the gap. The CDR3 has 13 amino acids. The CDR3 nucleotides are TGTGCCAGCAGTTTCTCATTTTATGGTGAGCAGTTCTTC. This sequence encodes CASSFSFYGEQFF.

This clone was seen a single time. The chain carries TRBV7-8 and TRBJ2-7, with unresolved D. Per germline, CDR1 SGHVS and CDR2 FQNEAQ. V was cut by 1 base and J by 1 base, with 5 bases left in between. This CDR3 has 13 amino acids. DNA for the CDR3: TGTGCCAGCAGCTTAGACAGATCCTACGAGCAGTACTTC. Translating it yields CASSLDRSYEQYF.

This clone rates as medium-sized. The rearrangement links TRBV5-1 to TRBJ2-5, with D possibly TRBD2 on 5 matching bases. In germline, CDR1 is SGHRS, CDR2 YFSETQ. This CDR3 is 14 amino acids long. Trimming stripped 3 bases from V and 5 bases from J, with 14 bases between. The CDR3 bases are TGCGCCAGCAGCTGGGCTAGCCTGGGGGAGACCCAGTACTTC. This codes for CASSWASLGETQYF.